A selection of T cell receptor beta chains follows, all from one sample in a study of blood T cells in healthy people across ages. Via MiXCR, TCRdb re-called the 5' RACE reads, giving one row per CDR3 protein. The sample has about 1 million distinct CDR3 sequences; over 35% are singletons. Sequencing input: blood. These receptors all come from a woman in her sixties in good health. The CDR3 runs from the conserved cysteine through the conserved F or W. The D gene is left open where the match is weak. Size is omitted from some rows. Given values are once, few, many or a class for expanded clones.

D gene | J gene | V gene | clone size | CDR3 DNA | CDR3 protein
- | TRBJ2-5 | TRBV5-1 | - | TGCGCCAGCAGCTTGGAACGGATAAGGGAAGAGACCCAGTACTTC | CASSLERIREETQYF
TRBD2 | TRBJ2-5 | TRBV12-3/TRBV12-4 | - | TGTGCCAGCAGTGGAGCGGGGCAAGAGACCCAGTACTTC | CASSGAGQETQYF
TRBD2 | TRBJ2-3 | TRBV11-3 | many | TGTGCCAGCAGCTTAGCCGTGGGACTAGCAGGAGATACGCAGTATTTT | CASSLAVGLAGDTQYF
- | TRBJ2-6 | TRBV29-1 | few | TGCAGCGTTGAAGAAGGGGCCACAGGGGCCAACGTCCTGACTTTC | CSVEEGATGANVLTF
- | TRBJ1-4 | TRBV20-1 | few | TGCAGTGCTAGTGAAGACCCCCGGGGGGAAAAACTGTTTTTT | CSASEDPRGEKLFF
- | TRBJ1-2 | TRBV5-1 | - | TGCGCCAGCAGCTCGGATCGGGGCCAGTCTGGCTGCACCTTC | CASSSDRGQSGCTF
TRBD1 | TRBJ2-7 | TRBV9 | - | TGTGCCAGCAGCACGGGACAGACAGTCAAGCAGTACTTC | CASSTGQTVKQYF
TRBD1 | TRBJ2-5 | TRBV15 | - | TGTGCCACCAGCAGGGACCCCGGACAGGGAATTCAGGAGACCCAGTACTTC | CATSRDPGQGIQETQYF
- | TRBJ1-1 | TRBV29-1 | - | TGCAGCGTCCGACGGGTGGGGCTGAACACTGAAGCTTTCTTT | CSVRRVGLNTEAFF
- | TRBJ2-1 | TRBV27 | - | TGTGCCAGCAGTTTATGGAGGGGTGGTGAGCAGTTCTTC | CASSLWRGGEQFF
- | TRBJ1-2 | TRBV4-1 | - | TGCGCCAGCAGCCAAGACCTAGGGCGCGGCTACACCTTC | CASSQDLGRGYTF
TRBD2 | TRBJ2-7 | TRBV27 | - | TGTGCCAGCAGTCTGTCTAGCGGGAACCCAAAGTACTTC | CASSLSSGNPKYF
TRBD1 | TRBJ2-1 | TRBV10-3 | few | TGTGCCATCAACTCCGACAGGGACCCCCCCAATGAGCAGTTCTTC | CAINSDRDPPNEQFF
- | TRBJ1-1 | TRBV5-1 | - | TGCGCCAGCAGCTTGGAGGAGGGTGGAGACACTGAAGCTTTCTTT | CASSLEEGGDTEAFF
- | TRBJ2-1 | TRBV12-5 | - | TGTGCTAGTGGTTTGGTACTCGGCCAGGAGTACAATGAGCAGTTCTTC | CASGLVLGQEYNEQFF
- | TRBJ2-3 | TRBV3-1 | - | TGTGCCAGCAGCCAGGGAGCGGCTAGCACAGATACGCAGTATTTT | CASSQGAASTDTQYF
- | TRBJ2-7 | TRBV7-9 | few | TGTGCCAGCAGCTTAGGGGGCACCTCCGAGCAGTACTTC | CASSLGGTSEQYF
- | TRBJ2-1 | TRBV12-3/TRBV12-4 | - | TGTGCCAGCAGTTCCACCGCTAGCAATGAGCAGTTCTTC | CASSSTASNEQFF
TRBD1 | TRBJ2-5 | TRBV7-9 | - | TGTGCCAGCAGCCAGGGGACAGACCAAGAGACCCAGTACTTC | CASSQGTDQETQYF
- | TRBJ2-1 | TRBV20-1 | - | TGCAGTGCTAGAGATGACATGGGGGGCGATGAGCAGTTCTTC | CSARDDMGGDEQFF
- | TRBJ2-5 | TRBV6-1 | - | TGTGCCAGCCGAAACCCGGCGGGCAGGGAAGAGACCCAGTACTTC | CASRNPAGREETQYF
TRBD2 | TRBJ2-1 | TRBV9 | few | TGTGCCAGCAGCGTAGGGCTAGCGGGAACAAATGAGCAGTTCTTC | CASSVGLAGTNEQFF
TRBD2 | TRBJ2-3 | TRBV7-8 | many | TGTGCCAGCAGCCTAACCTCTAGCGGGCTGGACACAGATACGCAGTATTTT | CASSLTSSGLDTDTQYF
TRBD2 | TRBJ2-5 | TRBV7-3 | - | TGTGCCAGCAGCCCGATACCCGGGCGGGAGCAGTACTTC | CASSPIPGREQYF
- | TRBJ2-3 | TRBV6-1 | few | TGTGCCAGCAGTGCAGCAGGCACAGATACGCAGTATTTT | CASSAAGTDTQYF
TRBD2 | TRBJ2-7 | TRBV5-5 | - | TGTGCCAGCAGCTTGGCGGCGGGAGGGGGCCAGATCTACGAGCAGTACTTC | CASSLAAGGGQIYEQYF
TRBD2 | TRBJ2-5 | TRBV9 | - | TGTGCCAGCAGCGTAGGAAATAGCGGGAGTTTGAAGCAGTACTTC | CASSVGNSGSLKQYF
- | TRBJ2-2 | TRBV29-1 | once | TGCAGCGTTGTAACGGGAGCCACCGGGGAGCTGTTTTTT | CSVVTGATGELFF
TRBD2 | TRBJ2-1 | TRBV20-1 | - | TGCAGTGCTCGCTGGCCGACTAGCGGGAGGGGTAATGAGCAGTTCTTC | CSARWPTSGRGNEQFF
- | TRBJ1-1 | TRBV6-5 | - | TGTGCCAGCAGCAGGGTTAGCACTGAAGCTTTCTTT | CASSRVSTEAFF
- | TRBJ2-1 | TRBV27 | - | TGTGCCAGCAGTTTTAATCCGGCTCGTTCTAGTGAGCAGTTCTTC | CASSFNPARSSEQFF
TRBD1 | TRBJ2-1 | TRBV24-1 | - | TGTGCCACCAGTGACACCGGGACAGGGGCCTACAATGAGCAGTTCTTC | CATSDTGTGAYNEQFF
- | TRBJ2-3 | TRBV9 | many | TGTGCCAGCAGCGTAGGGGGTTCTAGCACAGATACGCAGTATTTT | CASSVGGSSTDTQYF
- | TRBJ2-1 | TRBV10-3 | few | TGTGCCATCAGGCGGAGTGACAATGAGCAGTTCTTC | CAIRRSDNEQFF
- | TRBJ2-3 | TRBV18 | - | TGTGCCAGCTCACCCCCCGGACAGCTCTCTAGCACAGATACGCAGTATTTT | CASSPPGQLSSTDTQYF
- | TRBJ2-7 | TRBV6-1 | few | TGTGCCAGCTCCGGCGCGTTGGATCCCATCTTCTACGAGCAGTACTTC | CASSGALDPIFYEQYF
TRBD2 | TRBJ2-7 | TRBV7-2 | - | TGTGCCAGCCTCTTACAGCGGGGGTCCTACGAGCAGTACTTC | CASLLQRGSYEQYF
- | TRBJ2-7 | TRBV29-1 | - | TGCAGCGTTGAAGATCCCGACAGGAGCTCCTACAATGAGCAGTACTTC | CSVEDPDRSSYNEQYF
- | TRBJ2-1 | TRBV4-1 | once | TGCGCCAGCAGCCAAGTTATGGTAGTGGAGACTCCCAATCACTCTACCTACGAGCAGTTCTTC | CASSQVMVVETPNHSTYEQFF
- | TRBJ2-1 | TRBV5-1 | many | TGCGCCAGCACCCCCGAGCGGCTAGGTGAGCAGTTCTTC | CASTPERLGEQFF
- | TRBJ2-5 | TRBV30 | - | TGTGCCTGGAGTGCGGTTGCCCGAAGTGAGACCCAGTACTTC | CAWSAVARSETQYF
- | TRBJ1-2 | TRBV10-3 | - | TGTGCCATCAGTGAAGGCCCCCCCTCCTATGGCTACACCTTC | CAISEGPPSYGYTF
TRBD2 | TRBJ2-7 | TRBV27 | - | TGTGCCATCTCTCCGAAGCGGGAGTCTCGCGAGCAGTACTTC | CAISPKRESREQYF
TRBD1 | TRBJ2-3 | TRBV24-1 | few | TGTGCCACCAGGGGGTCAGGGGGAAGCACAGATACGCAGTATTTT | CATRGSGGSTDTQYF
TRBD2 | TRBJ2-1 | TRBV29-1 | few | TGCAGCGTCAGGACTAGCGGGAGGGGACTAGAGTCCTACAATGAGCAGTTCTTC | CSVRTSGRGLESYNEQFF
- | TRBJ2-3 | TRBV25-1 | few | TGTGCCAGCAGTGAATCGGCCACAGATACGCAGTATTTT | CASSESATDTQYF
TRBD2 | TRBJ2-7 | TRBV11-2 | - | TGTGCCAGCAGCTTAGGGGTACTAGCGGGAGGGCTACACGAGCAGTACTTC | CASSLGVLAGGLHEQYF
- | TRBJ2-5 | TRBV2 | - | TGTGCCGGCAGTGGCGGTTCGCAGTACTTC | CAGSGGSQYF
TRBD2 | TRBJ2-5 | TRBV4-2 | many | TGTGCCAGCAGCCAAGGTTTAAGGACTAGCGGGAGTGGGAAGACCCAGTACTTC | CASSQGLRTSGSGKTQYF
- | TRBJ1-2 | TRBV7-2 | - | TGTGCCAGCAGCTTAGTTGCAGAACTCTATGGCTACACCTTC | CASSLVAELYGYTF
TRBD2 | TRBJ2-1 | TRBV4-1 | - | TGCGCCAGCAGCCGCGAACCGGGACTAGCGTACAATGAGCAGTTCTTC | CASSREPGLAYNEQFF
- | TRBJ2-5 | TRBV3-1 | few | TGTGCCAGCAGCCAAGATAGGGCGGGATACCAAGAGACCCAGTACTTC | CASSQDRAGYQETQYF
- | TRBJ2-1 | TRBV10-3 | - | TGTGCCAACGGGGGTTCTAATGAGCAGTTCTTC | CANGGSNEQFF
- | TRBJ2-5 | TRBV20-1 | - | TGCAGTGCTAGGGGTCCACAATTAGAGACCCAGTACTTC | CSARGPQLETQYF